The 14 T cell receptor beta chains below were found in one sample sequenced in a study of T cells in women clearing cervical HPV infection. This table comes from immunoSEQ multiplex PCR, and its TCRdb copy is limited to in-frame clones, with some not included. The sample holds some 39,000 clones. The sequenced sample was blood buffy coat. Receptors originate from a woman between 18 and 69 years old with a cervical HPV16 infection that either progressed to CIN3+ or cleared (not recorded which).

About this clone itself: The missing CDR3 end, 3 residues past where the read stops, is filled in from the germline J gene. This chain uses TRBV10-3 with TRBJ1-4, with a weak D call TRBD1 (6 bases). Looked up from germline, CDR1 is ENHRY and CDR2 is SYGVKD. Trimming removed 11 bases from V and 9 bases from J, with 19 bases in between. This CDR3 is 13 amino acids long. Partial CDR3 DNA: TGTGCCGACCGCCAGGGACAAGGGCAAAAA. Translation: CADRQGQGQK. The complete CDR3 reads CADRQGQGQKLFF.

As concerns this clone: The missing CDR3 end, 3 residues past where the read stops, is filled in from the germline J gene. V and J are TRBV20-1 and TRBJ1-2, with D possibly being TRBD1 (6 bases). From germline, CDR1 is DFQATT and CDR2 SNEGSKA (reference sequence). V lost 4 bases and J 6 bases, leaving 12 bases between the germline ends. The CDR3 extends over 12 amino acids. The sequenced part of the CDR3 DNA is TGCAGTGCTACAGGGGCGGGAGATGGC. This translates into CSATGAGDG. The full CDR3 protein reads CSATGAGDGYTF.

Of note for this clone: The read ends 3 residues early relative to the CDR3; the germline J gene fills the gap. The chain links TRBV30 to TRBJ1-2; D remains unclear. Deletions cut 2 bases from V and 6 bases from J, with 13 bases between. The CDR3 totals 13 residues. Germline values: CDR1 GTSNPN, CDR2 SVGIG (reference sequence). Partial CDR3 DNA: TGTGCCTGGAGTCCACTGGGCGTTAATGGC. Its translation is CAWSPLGVNG. The full CDR3 protein is CAWSPLGVNGYTF.

A remark on this clone: Read coverage stops 3 residues before the CDR3 terminus; the germline J gene supplies the remainder. J is TRBJ1-2 and V is TRBV7-8, with D possibly being TRBD1 (5 bases). The germline V gene has CDR1 SGHVS and CDR2 FQNEAQ. The CDR3 totals 15 residues. Trimming took 5 bases from V and 4 from J, leaving 17 bases between them. The CDR3 bases that were read are TGTGCCAGCAGCACCCGCCGGACACACTCCTATGGC. This translates into CASSTRRTHSYG. In full, the CDR3 reads CASSTRRTHSYGYTF.

With respect to this clone: The sequenced fragment ends 3 residues before the CDR3 boundary, so the rest is inferred from the germline J gene. The chain links TRBV12-3 or TRBV12-4 to TRBJ2-5, with TRBD2 matching 7 bases. The CDR3 is 15 residues long. V was clipped by 3 bases and J by 1 base; unmatched bases: 5. The CDR3 DNA, read in part, is TGTGCCAGCAGTTTCATAGCGGGCCCCCAAGAGACC. Translating gives CASSFIAGPQET. The CDR3 reads in full as CASSFIAGPQETQYF.

Notes on this clone: The sequenced fragment ends 3 residues before the CDR3 boundary, so the rest is inferred from the germline J gene. This rearrangement joins TRBV7-9 to TRBJ2-3; 11 bases agree with TRBD1. CDR1 is SEHNR, CDR2 FQNEAQ, per germline (reference sequence). The CDR3 is 15 residues long. The CDR3 spells CASSRPDRGQETQYF. The CDR3 DNA, read in part, is TGTGCCAGCAGCCGGCCGGACAGGGGGCAAGAGACG.

Comment on this clone: Read sequence stops 3 residues before the CDR3 end, and the germline J gene provides the missing end. The chain joins TRBV2 to TRBJ1-2; D is possibly TRBD1 (6 bases). The CDR3 consists of 13 residues. Germline values: CDR1 SNHLY, CDR2 FYNNEI. The CDR3 bases that were read are TGTGCCAGCCTACGGGCAGGGACATGGGGT. Its protein is CASLRAGTWG. In full, the CDR3 reads CASLRAGTWGYTF.

As for this clone: This CDR3 is also generated by other DNA sequences in the sample. Partial CDR3 DNA: TGTGCCCACGCGAGGGGGCAATTGAACACC. Its protein is CAHARGQLNT. The entire CDR3 reads CAHARGQLNTIYF. The rearrangement uses TRBV30 and TRBJ1-3, with 7 nucleotides matching TRBD1. Read data end 3 residues before the CDR3 end; the end is taken from the germline J gene. Looked up from germline, CDR1 is GTSNPN and CDR2 is SVGIG (reference sequence). The V segment lost 8 bases and the J segment 7 bases; nucleotides outside the gene matches: 11. There are 13 residues in the CDR3.

Notes on this clone: The read stops 3 residues short of the end of the CDR3; the missing end is completed from the germline J gene. This chain joins TRBV30 and TRBJ2-7, with D possibly TRBD2 on 6 matching bases. Germline V gene lookup returns CDR1 GTSNPN and CDR2 SVGIG (reference sequence). This CDR3 has 14 residues. V was trimmed by 2 bases and J by 2 bases, leaving 13 bases between them. The CDR3 protein is CAWSPGTATYEQYF. Partial CDR3 DNA: TGTGCCTGGAGTCCCGGGACTGCCACCTACGAG.

As concerns this clone: The sequenced fragment ends 3 residues before the CDR3 boundary, so the rest is inferred from the germline J gene. The genes are TRBV11-2 and TRBJ2-2; D is uncertain. With 7 bases removed from V and 5 bases from J, the gap between germline ends came to 17 bases. The CDR3 sequence is 15 residues long. Looked up from germline, CDR1 is SGHAT and CDR2 is FQNNGV. The CDR3 protein is CASTTANFETGELFF. Partial CDR3 DNA: TGTGCCAGCACGACTGCCAATTTTGAGACCGGGGAG.

To note about this clone: The read halts 3 residues ahead of the CDR3 end, with the missing end drawn from the germline J gene. The V call is TRBV6-1, the J call TRBJ2-7, with TRBD1 matching 10 bases. V lost 1 base and J lost 5; bases outside the gene matches: 5. Germline V gene data show CDR1 as MNHNS and CDR2 as SASEGT. The CDR3 contains 15 residues. This CDR3 is CASSEGRGQGHEQYF. Incomplete CDR3 DNA: TGTGCCAGCAGTGAAGGGAGGGGACAGGGGCACGAG.

CDR3 bases read: TGTGCCAGCTCAGCCATGGAGGGCTCGGAATACGAG. It specifies CASSAMEGSEYE. The full CDR3 protein reads CASSAMEGSEYEQYF. The chain employs TRBV18 and TRBJ2-7; perhaps TRBD2 as D (6 bases). The read comes to an end 3 residues before the CDR3 does, leaving the germline J gene to fill in the end. CDR1 is KGHSH, CDR2 LQKENI, per germline. This CDR3 is 15 amino acids long. V shed 5 bases and J shed 4 bases, with 18 bases lying between them.

On this clone itself: The read stops 3 residues short of the end of the CDR3; the missing end is completed from the germline J gene. The chain carries TRBV19 and TRBJ2-1; D unclear. The CDR3 is 12 amino acids. V dropped 1 base and J dropped 5 bases, with 3 bases sitting between them. Germline V gene sequence: CDR1 LNHDA, CDR2 SQIVND (reference sequence). CDR3 DNA (partial): TGTGCCAGTAGTATAGCAGACAATGAG. As protein: CASSIADNE. The complete CDR3 protein is CASSIADNEQFF.

About this clone: The sequence runs out 3 residues before the end of the CDR3; the remainder is reconstructed from the germline J gene. V is TRBV18 and J is TRBJ1-2; 7 bases are a match to TRBD1. The CDR3 contains 16 residues. Germline V gene data show CDR1 as KGHSH and CDR2 as LQKENI. The CDR3: CASSQTGRGSHNDYTF. CDR3 bases read: TGTGCCAGCTCACAGACAGGGAGAGGGTCTCACAATGAC.